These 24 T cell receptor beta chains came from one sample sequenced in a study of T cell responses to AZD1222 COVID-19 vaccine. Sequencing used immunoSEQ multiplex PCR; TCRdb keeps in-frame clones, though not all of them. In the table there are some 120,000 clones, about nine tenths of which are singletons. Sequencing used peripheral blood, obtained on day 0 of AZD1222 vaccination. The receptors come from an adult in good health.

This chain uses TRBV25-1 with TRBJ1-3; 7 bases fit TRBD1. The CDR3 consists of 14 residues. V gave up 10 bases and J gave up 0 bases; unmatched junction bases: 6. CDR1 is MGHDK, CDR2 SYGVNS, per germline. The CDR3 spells CATRDSLSGNTIYF. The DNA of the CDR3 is TGTGCCACCAGGGACAGCCTCTCTGGAAACACCATATATTTT.

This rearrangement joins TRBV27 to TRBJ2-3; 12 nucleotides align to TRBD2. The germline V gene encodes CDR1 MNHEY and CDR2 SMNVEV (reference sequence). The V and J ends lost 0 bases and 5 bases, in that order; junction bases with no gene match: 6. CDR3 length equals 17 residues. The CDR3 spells CASSLSPSTSGRDTQYF. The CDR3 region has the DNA TGTGCCAGCAGTTTATCCCCTTCGACTAGCGGGAGAGATACGCAGTATTTT.

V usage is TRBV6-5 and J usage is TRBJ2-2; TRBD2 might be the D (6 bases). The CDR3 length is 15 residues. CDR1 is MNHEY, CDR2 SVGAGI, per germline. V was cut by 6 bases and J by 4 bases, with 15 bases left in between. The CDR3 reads CASRTGEDGTGELFF. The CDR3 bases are TGTGCCAGCAGGACGGGGGAGGACGGCACCGGGGAGCTGTTTTTT.

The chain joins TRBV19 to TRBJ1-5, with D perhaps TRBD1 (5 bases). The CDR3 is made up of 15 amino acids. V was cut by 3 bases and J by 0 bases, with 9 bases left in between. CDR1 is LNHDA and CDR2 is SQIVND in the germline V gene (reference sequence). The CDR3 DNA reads TGTGCCAGTAGTATCGGGGACGTTAGCAATCAGCCCCAGCATTTT. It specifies CASSIGDVSNQPQHF.

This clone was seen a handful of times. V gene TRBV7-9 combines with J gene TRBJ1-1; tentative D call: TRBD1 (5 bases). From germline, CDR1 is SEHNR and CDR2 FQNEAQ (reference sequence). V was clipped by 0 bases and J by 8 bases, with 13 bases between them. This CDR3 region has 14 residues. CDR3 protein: CASSLAPQGLEAFF. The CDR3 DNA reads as TGTGCCAGCAGCTTAGCCCCTCAGGGTTTAGAAGCTTTCTTT.

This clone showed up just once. The CDR3, as DNA: TGTGCCAGCAGCCAACAGGGGGGGGACACTGAAGCTTTCTTT. Residues: CASSQQGGDTEAFF. V and J are TRBV7-8 and TRBJ1-1, with TRBD1 matching 8 bases. Germline values: CDR1 SGHVS, CDR2 FQNEAQ. The CDR3 consists of 14 residues. Germline trimming cut 5 bases from V and 3 bases from J; bases unmatched to any gene: 5. Based on the CDR3 plus reference TRBV7-8 and TRBJ1-1, the full variable domain is GAGVSQSPRYKVAKRGQDVALRCDPISGHVSLFWYQQALGQGPEFLTYFQNEAQLDKSGLPSDRFFAERPEGSVSTLKIQRTQQEDSAVYLCASSQQGGDTEAFFGQGTRLTVV.

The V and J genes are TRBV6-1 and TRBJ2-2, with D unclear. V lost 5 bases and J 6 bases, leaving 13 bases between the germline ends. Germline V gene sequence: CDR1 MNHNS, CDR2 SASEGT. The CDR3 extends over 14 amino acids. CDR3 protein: CASSRSHGAGELFF. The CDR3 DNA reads TGTGCCAGCAGTCGGTCCCATGGCGCCGGGGAGCTGTTTTTT.

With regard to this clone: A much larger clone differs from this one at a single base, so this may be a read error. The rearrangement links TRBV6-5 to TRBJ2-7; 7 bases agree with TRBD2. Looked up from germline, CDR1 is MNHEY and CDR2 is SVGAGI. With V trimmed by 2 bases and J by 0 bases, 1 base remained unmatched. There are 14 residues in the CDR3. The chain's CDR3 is CASSYTSDSYEQYF. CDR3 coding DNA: TGTGCCAGCAGTTACACTAGCGACTCCTACGAGCAGTACTTC.

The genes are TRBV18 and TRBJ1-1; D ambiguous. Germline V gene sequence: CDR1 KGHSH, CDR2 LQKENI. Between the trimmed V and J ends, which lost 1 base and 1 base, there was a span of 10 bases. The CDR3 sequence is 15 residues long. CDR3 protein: CASSPQRVGNTEAFF. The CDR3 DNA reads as TGTGCCAGCTCACCACAGAGGGTTGGGAACACTGAAGCTTTCTTT.

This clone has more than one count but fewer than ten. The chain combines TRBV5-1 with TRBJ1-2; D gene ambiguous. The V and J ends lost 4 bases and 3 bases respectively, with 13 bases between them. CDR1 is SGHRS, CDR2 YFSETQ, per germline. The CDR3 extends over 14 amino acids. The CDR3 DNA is TGCGCCAGCAGCCCGGCGACGGACTACTATGGCTACACCTTC. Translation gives CASSPATDYYGYTF. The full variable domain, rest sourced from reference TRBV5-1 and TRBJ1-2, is KAGVTQTPRYLIKTRGQQVTLSCSPISGHRSVSWYQQTPGQGLQFLFEYFSETQRNKGNFPGRFSGRQFSNSRSEMNVSTLELGDSALYLCASSPATDYYGYTFGSGTRLTVV.

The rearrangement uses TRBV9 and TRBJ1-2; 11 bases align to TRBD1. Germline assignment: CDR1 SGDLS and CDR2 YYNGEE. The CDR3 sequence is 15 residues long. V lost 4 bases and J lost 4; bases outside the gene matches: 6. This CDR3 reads CASSSRDRGSYGYTF. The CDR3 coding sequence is TGTGCCAGCAGCTCTCGGGACAGGGGGAGCTATGGCTACACCTTC.

The CDR3 DNA reads as TGCAGCGTTGAAGATCTTACGGCTCTGGTAAATGGCTACACCTTC. This codes for CSVEDLTALVNGYTF. The gene calls are TRBV29-1 and TRBJ1-2; D not resolved. The CDR3 sequence is 15 residues long. From germline, CDR1 is SQVTM and CDR2 ANQGSEA. V dropped 0 bases and J dropped 6 bases, with 17 bases sitting between them.

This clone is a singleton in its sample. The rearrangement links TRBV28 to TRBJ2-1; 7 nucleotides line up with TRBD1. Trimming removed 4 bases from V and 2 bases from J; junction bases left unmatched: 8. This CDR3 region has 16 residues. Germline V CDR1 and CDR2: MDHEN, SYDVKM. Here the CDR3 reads CASSSRQGVPYNEQFF. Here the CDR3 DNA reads TGTGCCAGCAGTTCCAGACAGGGAGTCCCCTACAATGAGCAGTTCTTC.

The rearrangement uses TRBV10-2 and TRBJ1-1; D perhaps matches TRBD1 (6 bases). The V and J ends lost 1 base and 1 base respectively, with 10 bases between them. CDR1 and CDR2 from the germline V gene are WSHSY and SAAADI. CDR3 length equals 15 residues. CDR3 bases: TGCGCCAGCAGTGAGTTCGGGGGCACGAACACTGAAGCTTTCTTT. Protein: CASSEFGGTNTEAFF.

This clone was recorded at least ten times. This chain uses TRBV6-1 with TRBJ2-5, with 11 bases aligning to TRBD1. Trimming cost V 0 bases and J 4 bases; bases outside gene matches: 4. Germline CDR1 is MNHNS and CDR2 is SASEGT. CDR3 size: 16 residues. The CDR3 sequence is CASSEAQGTGGETQYF. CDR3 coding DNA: TGTGCCAGCAGTGAAGCGCAGGGGACAGGGGGAGAGACCCAGTACTTC.

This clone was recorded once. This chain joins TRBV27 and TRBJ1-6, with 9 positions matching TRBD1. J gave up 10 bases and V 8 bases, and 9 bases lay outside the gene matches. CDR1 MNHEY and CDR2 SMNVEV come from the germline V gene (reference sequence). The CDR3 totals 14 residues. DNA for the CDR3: TGTGCCAGCGGACAGACAGGGGGTTTGTCACCCCTCCACTTT. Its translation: CASGQTGGLSPLHF.

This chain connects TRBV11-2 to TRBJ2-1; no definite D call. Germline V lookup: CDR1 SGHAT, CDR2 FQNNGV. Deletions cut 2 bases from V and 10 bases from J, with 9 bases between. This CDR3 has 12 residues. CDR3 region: CASSLYLWEQFF. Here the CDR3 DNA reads TGTGCCAGCAGCTTATATCTGTGGGAGCAGTTCTTC.

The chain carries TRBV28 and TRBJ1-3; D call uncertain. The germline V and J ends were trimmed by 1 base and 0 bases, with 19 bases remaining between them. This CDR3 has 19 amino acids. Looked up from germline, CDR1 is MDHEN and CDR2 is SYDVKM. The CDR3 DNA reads TGTGCCAGCAGTTTATTAGTTCCGTACCGGCGGGTCTCTGGAAACACCATATATTTT. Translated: CASSLLVPYRRVSGNTIYF.

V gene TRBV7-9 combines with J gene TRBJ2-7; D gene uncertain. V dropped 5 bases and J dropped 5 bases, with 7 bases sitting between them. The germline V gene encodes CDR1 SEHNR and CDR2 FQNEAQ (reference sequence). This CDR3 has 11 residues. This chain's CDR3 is CASSNANEQYF. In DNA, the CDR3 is TGTGCCAGCAGCAATGCCAACGAGCAGTACTTC.

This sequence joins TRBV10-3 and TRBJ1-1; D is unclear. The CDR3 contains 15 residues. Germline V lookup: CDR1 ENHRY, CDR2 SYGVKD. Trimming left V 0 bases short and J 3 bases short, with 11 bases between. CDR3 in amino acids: CAISESADVHTEAFF. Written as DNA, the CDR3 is TGTGCCATCAGTGAGTCCGCGGACGTACACACTGAAGCTTTCTTT.

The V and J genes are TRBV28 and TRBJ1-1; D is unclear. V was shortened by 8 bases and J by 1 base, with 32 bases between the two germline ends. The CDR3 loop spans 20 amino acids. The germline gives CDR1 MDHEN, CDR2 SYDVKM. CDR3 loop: CASLPTLAFGYIGKNTEAFF. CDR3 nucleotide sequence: TGTGCCAGCCTGCCTACACTAGCGTTCGGTTATATTGGTAAGAACACTGAAGCTTTCTTT. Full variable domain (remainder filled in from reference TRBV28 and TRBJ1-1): DVKVTQSSRYLVKRTGEKVFLECVQDMDHENMFWYRQDPGLGLRLIYFSYDVKMKEKGDIPEGYSVSREKKERFSLILESASTNQTSMYLCASLPTLAFGYIGKNTEAFFGQGTRLTVV.

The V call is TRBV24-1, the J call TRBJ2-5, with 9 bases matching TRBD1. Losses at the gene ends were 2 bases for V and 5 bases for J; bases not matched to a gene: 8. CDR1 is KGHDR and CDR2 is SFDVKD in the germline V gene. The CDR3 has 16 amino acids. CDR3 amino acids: CATSDWGQGSFETQYF. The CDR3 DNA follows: TGTGCCACCAGTGATTGGGGACAGGGATCTTTTGAGACCCAGTACTTC.

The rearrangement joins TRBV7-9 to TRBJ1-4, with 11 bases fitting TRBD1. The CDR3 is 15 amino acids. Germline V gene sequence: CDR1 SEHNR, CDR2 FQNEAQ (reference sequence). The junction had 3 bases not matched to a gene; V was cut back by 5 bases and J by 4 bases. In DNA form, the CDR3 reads TGTGCCAGCAGCCTGGGACAGGGGGATAATGAAAAACTGTTTTTT. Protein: CASSLGQGDNEKLFF.

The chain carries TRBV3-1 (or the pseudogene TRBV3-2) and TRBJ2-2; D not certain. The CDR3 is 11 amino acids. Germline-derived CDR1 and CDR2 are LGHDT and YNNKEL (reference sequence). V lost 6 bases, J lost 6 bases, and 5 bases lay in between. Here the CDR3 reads CASRYSGELFF. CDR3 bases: TGTGCCAGCAGGTACTCCGGGGAGCTGTTTTTT.